The 10 T cell receptor beta chains presented below share a single source sample, sequenced in a study of blood T cell repertoires in COVID-19. Generated by immunoSEQ multiplex PCR, the TCRdb table keeps only in-frame clones and is missing some. Of about 32,000 clones listed, 85% to 95% were seen once; the top ten hold around 0.92%. Sequencing was done on a sample of peripheral blood. These receptors were collected from a male donor with active COVID-19.

The chain is built from TRBV18 and TRBJ2-7, with TRBD1 matching over 7 bases. The CDR3 sequence is 14 residues long. Germline loops: CDR1 KGHSH, CDR2 LQKENI. V lost 5 bases, J lost 3 bases, and 7 bases stayed unmatched. This CDR3 is CASSSGTANYEQYF. The CDR3 coding sequence is TGTGCCAGCTCATCCGGGACAGCGAACTACGAGCAGTACTTC.

The chain employs TRBV11-2 and TRBJ2-3, with 7 nucleotides matching TRBD2. The CDR3 runs 15 residues. Germline CDR1 SGHAT, CDR2 FQNNGV. Germline trimming cut 7 bases from V and 2 bases from J; bases unmatched to any gene: 9. This CDR3 reads CASKRGGPSTDTQYF. CDR3 coding DNA: TGTGCCAGCAAAAGGGGAGGGCCATCCACAGATACGCAGTATTTT.

The rearrangement uses TRBV3-1 (or the pseudogene TRBV3-2) and TRBJ2-1; 10 bases match TRBD2. V was pared by 1 base and J by 8 bases, with 8 bases of the junction left unmatched. The germline V gene has CDR1 LGHDT and CDR2 YNNKEL (reference sequence). The CDR3 has 16 amino acids. CDR3 amino acids: CASSQAVSGGADEQFF. In nucleotides, the CDR3 is TGTGCCAGCAGCCAAGCAGTAAGCGGGGGGGCCGATGAGCAGTTCTTC.

The V gene is TRBV5-1, the J gene TRBJ1-6; 9 bases line up with TRBD1. V shed 0 bases and J 2 bases; nucleotides not matched to a gene: 6. The CDR3 covers 18 residues. Germline values: CDR1 SGHRS, CDR2 YFSETQ. CDR3: CASSLVGTGRTYNSPLHF. The CDR3 DNA is TGCGCCAGCAGCTTGGTTGGGACAGGGAGGACCTATAATTCACCCCTCCACTTT.

CDR3: CASTGRAKGNQPQHF. The CDR3 bases are TGTGCCAGCACCGGCAGGGCGAAGGGAAATCAGCCCCAGCATTTT. The V call is TRBV6-5, the J call TRBJ1-5; TRBD1 might be the D (5 bases). V was cut by 7 bases and J by 4 bases, with 17 bases left in between. Germline V CDR1 and CDR2: MNHEY, SVGAGI. The CDR3 runs to 15 residues.

The J gene is TRBJ2-2, the V gene TRBV7-9; 8 bases match TRBD1. The J segment lost 2 bases and the V segment lost 1 base, leaving 3 bases of the junction unmatched. Germline values: CDR1 SEHNR, CDR2 FQNEAQ (reference sequence). The CDR3 runs to 16 residues. The CDR3 region is CASSLDGQGNTGELFF. The DNA of the CDR3 is TGTGCCAGCAGCTTAGACGGACAGGGCAACACCGGGGAGCTGTTTTTT.

CDR3 sequence (DNA): TGTGCCATCACCCCGGGGGGGACAGGGGTCGAGCAGTACTTC. Its protein product is CAITPGGTGVEQYF. This rearrangement joins TRBV10-3 to TRBJ2-7; TRBD1 matches 10 bases. This CDR3 spans 14 amino acids. Trimming took 7 bases from V and 6 from J; bases not matched to a gene: 9. The V gene's germline CDR1 is ENHRY and CDR2 SYGVKD.

The J gene is TRBJ2-3, the V gene TRBV19, with D possibly TRBD2 on 6 matching bases. In germline, CDR1 is LNHDA, CDR2 SQIVND (reference sequence). The CDR3 has 20 residues. V shed 4 bases and J shed 6 bases, with 32 bases lying between them. DNA for the CDR3: TGTGCCAGTAGTACCCGGACTATAAGTTCCTCATTCCGTGGTCTCGATACGCAGTATTTT. Its translation: CASSTRTISSSFRGLDTQYF. The variable domain in full, completed from reference TRBV19 and TRBJ2-3, reads DGGITQSPKYLFRKEGQNVTLSCEQNLNHDAMYWYRQDPGQGLRLIYYSQIVNDFQKGDIAEGYSVSREKKESFPLTVTSAQKNPTAFYLCASSTRTISSSFRGLDTQYFGPGTRLTVL.

The V and J genes are TRBV5-1 and TRBJ2-3; tentative D call: TRBD1 (6 bases). Germline V gene data show CDR1 as SGHRS and CDR2 as YFSETQ. V dropped 0 bases and J dropped 6 bases, with 14 bases sitting between them. CDR3 length: 15 residues. CDR3 sequence: CASSLVAGVLDTQYF. In nucleotides, the CDR3 is TGCGCCAGCAGCTTGGTAGCAGGGGTGTTGGATACGCAGTATTTT.

The rearrangement joins TRBV7-9 to TRBJ1-1; TRBD1 is a possible D gene (5 bases). The CDR3 spans 12 residues. The V and J ends lost 8 bases and 0 bases respectively, with 7 bases between them. In germline, CDR1 is SEHNR, CDR2 FQNEAQ (reference sequence). The CDR3 DNA is TGTGCCAGCGGGGGGATGAACACTGAAGCTTTCTTT. Translating it yields CASGGMNTEAFF.